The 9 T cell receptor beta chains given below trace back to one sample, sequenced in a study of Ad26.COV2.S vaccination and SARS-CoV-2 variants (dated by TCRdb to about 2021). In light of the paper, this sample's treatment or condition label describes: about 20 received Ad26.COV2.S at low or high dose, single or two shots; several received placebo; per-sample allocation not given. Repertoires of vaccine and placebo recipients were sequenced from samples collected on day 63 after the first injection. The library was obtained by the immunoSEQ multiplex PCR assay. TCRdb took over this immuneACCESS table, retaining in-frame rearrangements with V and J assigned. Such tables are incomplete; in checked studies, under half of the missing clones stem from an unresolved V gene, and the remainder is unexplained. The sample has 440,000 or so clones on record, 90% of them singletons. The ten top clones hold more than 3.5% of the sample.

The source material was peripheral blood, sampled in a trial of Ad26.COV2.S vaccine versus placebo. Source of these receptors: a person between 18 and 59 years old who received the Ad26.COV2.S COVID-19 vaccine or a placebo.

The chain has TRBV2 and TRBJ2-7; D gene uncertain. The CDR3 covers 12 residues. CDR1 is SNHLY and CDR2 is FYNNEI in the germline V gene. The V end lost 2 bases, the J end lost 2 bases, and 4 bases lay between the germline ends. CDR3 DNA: TGTGCCAGCAGTGAAAAGACCTACGAGCAGTACTTC. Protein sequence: CASSEKTYEQYF.

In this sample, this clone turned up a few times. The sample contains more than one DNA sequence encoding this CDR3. CDR3 nucleotide sequence: TGTGCCAGTAGTACGGACAGGGGAGGCTATGGCTACACCTTC. It encodes CASSTDRGGYGYTF. The genes are TRBV19 and TRBJ1-2, with 9 bases aligning to TRBD1. Looked up from germline, CDR1 is LNHDA and CDR2 is SQIVND (reference sequence). Germline trimming cut 4 bases from V and 4 bases from J; bases unmatched to any gene: 4. The CDR3 is made up of 14 amino acids.

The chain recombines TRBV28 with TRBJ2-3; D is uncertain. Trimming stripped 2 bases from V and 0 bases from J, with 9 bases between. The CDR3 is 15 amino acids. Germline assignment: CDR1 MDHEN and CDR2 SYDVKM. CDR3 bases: TGTGCCAGCAGTTTAGGGCAGGCGAGCACAGATACGCAGTATTTT. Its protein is CASSLGQASTDTQYF.

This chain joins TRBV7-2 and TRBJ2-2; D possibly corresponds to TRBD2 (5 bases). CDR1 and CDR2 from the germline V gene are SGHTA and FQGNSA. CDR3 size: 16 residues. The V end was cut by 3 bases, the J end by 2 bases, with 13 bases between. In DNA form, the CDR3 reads TGTGCCAGCAGCTTGAGAAGGACTGCTAACACCGGGGAGCTGTTTTTT. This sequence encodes CASSLRRTANTGELFF. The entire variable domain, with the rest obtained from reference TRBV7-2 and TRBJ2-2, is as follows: GAGVSQSPSNKVTEKGKDVELRCDPISGHTALYWYRQSLGQGLEFLIYFQGNSAPDKSGLPSDRFSAERTGGSVSTLTIQRTQQEDSAVYLCASSLRRTANTGELFFGEGSRLTVL.

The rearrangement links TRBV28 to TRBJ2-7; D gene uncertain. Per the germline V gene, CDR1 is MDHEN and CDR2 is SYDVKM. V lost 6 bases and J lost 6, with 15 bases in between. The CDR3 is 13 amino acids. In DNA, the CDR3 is TGTGCCAGCAGCCCTCCCCTTCACGGCGAGCAGTACTTC. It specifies CASSPPLHGEQYF. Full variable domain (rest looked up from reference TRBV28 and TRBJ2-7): DVKVTQSSRYLVKRTGEKVFLECVQDMDHENMFWYRQDPGLGLRLIYFSYDVKMKEKGDIPEGYSVSREKKERFSLILESASTNQTSMYLCASSPPLHGEQYFGPGTRLTVT.

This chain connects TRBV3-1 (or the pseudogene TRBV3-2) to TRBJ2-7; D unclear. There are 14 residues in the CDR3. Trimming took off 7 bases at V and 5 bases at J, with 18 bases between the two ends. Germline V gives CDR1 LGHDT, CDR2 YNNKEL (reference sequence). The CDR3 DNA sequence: TGTGCCAGCACCCACGAGTTGCGGCCGGACGAGCAGTACTTC. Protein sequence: CASTHELRPDEQYF.

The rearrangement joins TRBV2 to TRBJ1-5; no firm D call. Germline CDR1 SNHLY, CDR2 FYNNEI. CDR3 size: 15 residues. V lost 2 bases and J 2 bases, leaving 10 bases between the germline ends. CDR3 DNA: TGTGCCAGCAGTGAATTGGGGTCGGGCAATCAGCCCCAGCATTTT. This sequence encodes CASSELGSGNQPQHF.

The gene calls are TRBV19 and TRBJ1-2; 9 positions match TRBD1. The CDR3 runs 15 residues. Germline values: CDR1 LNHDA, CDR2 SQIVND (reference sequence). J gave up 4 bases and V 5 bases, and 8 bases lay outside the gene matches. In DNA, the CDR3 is TGTGCCAGTAGTCTCGGGACAGGGCGAGGCTATGGCTACACCTTC. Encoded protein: CASSLGTGRGYGYTF.

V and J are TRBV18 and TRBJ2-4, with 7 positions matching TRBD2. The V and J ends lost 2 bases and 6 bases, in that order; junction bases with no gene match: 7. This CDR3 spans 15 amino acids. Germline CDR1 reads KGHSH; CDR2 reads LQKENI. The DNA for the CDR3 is TGTGCCAGCTCACCAACGGCGGGGGAAATAAACATTCAGTACTTC. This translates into CASSPTAGEINIQYF.